This record concerns one T cell receptor beta chain sequence. Antigen unknown. The data were taken from a study of cytomegalovirus exposure and HLA in healthy donors. Use of 60 Vbeta and 13 Jbeta primers characterized the PCR. Data came from immunoSEQ multiplex PCR; TCRdb stores just in-frame clones and leaves some out. This sample carries around 88,000 clones, roughly 80% of them seen once, and the ten largest clones take less than 9.5%. Study-level points and caveats: For presence/absence analyses, sequencing depth was assumed to be roughly uniform across donors. Among donors in an Asian-associated ancestry cluster, a later analysis reportedly found fewer N-insertions than the roughly 700-donor mean.

Trimming removed 7 bases at V and 9 bases at J, with 17 bases between. The CDR3 is 13 residues long. Germline CDR1 is MNHNS and CDR2 is SASEGT. The sequenced sample consisted of PBMCs. The chain carries TRBV6-1 and TRBJ2-3; no clear D. This TCR was sampled from a man aged 45 to 65 in good health and CMV-seropositive. The CDR3 bases are TGTGCCAGCATGGTCCGTGGTCGCAGGACGCAGTATTTT. Amino acid sequence: CASMVRGRRTQYF.